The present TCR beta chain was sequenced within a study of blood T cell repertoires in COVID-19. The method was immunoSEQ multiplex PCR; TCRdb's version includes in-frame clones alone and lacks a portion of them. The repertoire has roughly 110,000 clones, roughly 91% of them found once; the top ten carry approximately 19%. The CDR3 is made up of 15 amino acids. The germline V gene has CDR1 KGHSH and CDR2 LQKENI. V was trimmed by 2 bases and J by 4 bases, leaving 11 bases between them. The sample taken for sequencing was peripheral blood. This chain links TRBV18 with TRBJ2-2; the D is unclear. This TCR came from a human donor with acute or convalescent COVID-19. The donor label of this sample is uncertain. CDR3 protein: CASSPFRSGTGELFF. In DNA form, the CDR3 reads TGTGCCAGCTCACCATTTCGCTCGGGCACCGGGGAGCTGTTTTTT.